This T cell receptor beta chain derives from a study of graft-versus-host responses after intestinal transplantation. Study information: Among the recipients, all got anti-thymocyte globulin induction and then tacrolimus and steroids for approximately 3 years.

Findings and caveats of the study: Recipient marrow showed GvH clones, some seen first in ileum or blood.

The method was immunoSEQ multiplex PCR; TCRdb's version includes in-frame clones alone and lacks a portion of them. The top ten clones hold 5.7% of a sample with about 8,200 clones, 25% to 35% of them seen once. Responders that carried the CFSE label, approximately 200,000 of them, were plated with approximately 200,000 irradiated, violet-dye-labeled stimulator cells. After the reaction, proliferating CFSE-low CD3+CD4+ and CD3+CD8+ responders were sorted. This CDR3 comprises 15 residues. V was clipped by 0 bases and J by 2 bases, with 11 bases between them. In germline, CDR1 is SGHRS, CDR2 YFSETQ. The chain uses TRBV5-1 and TRBJ1-1; D is unclear. The source material was alloreactive CD4+ T cells from a mixed lymphocyte reaction culture, sampled before intestinal transplant. Described subset: CFSE-low proliferating T cells sorted from approximately six-day pre-transplant mixed lymphocyte reaction (GvH or HvG direction). The clonotype originates from a human patient who received an intestinal transplant. The CDR3 loop reads CASSLGVGINTEAFF. DNA for the CDR3: TGCGCCAGCAGCTTGGGGGTGGGCATAAACACTGAAGCTTTCTTT. Variable domain in full (rest from reference TRBV5-1 and TRBJ1-1): KAGVTQTPRYLIKTRGQQVTLSCSPISGHRSVSWYQQTPGQGLQFLFEYFSETQRNKGNFPGRFSGRQFSNSRSEMNVSTLELGDSALYLCASSLGVGINTEAFFGQGTRLTVV.